Below, one T cell receptor beta chain is given with its context. A second roughly 6 to 12 cycle PCR used barcoded and J-beta primers. TCRdb used MiXCR to reprocess the 5' RACE reads, holding one entry per CDR3 protein. Here the sample spans about 620,000 distinct CDR3 sequences, around 20% being singletons. The data derive from a study of blood T cells in healthy people across ages. The CDR3 contains 15 residues. Deletions cut 3 bases from V and 4 bases from J, with 13 bases between. Germline CDR1 and CDR2: LGHDT and YNNKEL (reference sequence). The clonotype was recovered from a man aged 65 to 79 in good health. The gene calls are TRBV3-1 and TRBJ1-5, with D hard to call. The specimen sequenced was blood. The CDR3 DNA reads TGTGCCAGCAGCCACTCGGGTAGGGCTAATCAGCCCCAGCATTTT. Translating gives CASSHSGRANQPQHF.